The 6 T cell receptor beta chains reported below all come from one sample, sequenced in a study of T cell responses to AZD1222 COVID-19 vaccine. TCRdb keeps only in-frame clones here, not all; method: immunoSEQ multiplex PCR. This table has around 110,000 clones, approximately 90% appearing once. Sequences were derived from peripheral blood, sampled 28 days after the second AZD1222 dose. These receptors came from an adult who received the AZD1222 COVID-19 vaccine.

The chain couples TRBV28 to TRBJ1-3; 9 bases map to TRBD1. The CDR3 is made up of 17 amino acids. The V and J ends lost 5 bases and 0 bases, in that order; junction bases with no gene match: 8. The germline CDR1 and CDR2 sequences are MDHEN and SYDVKM. The CDR3 is CASSRGTGPLSGNTIYF. The CDR3 bases are TGTGCCAGCAGTCGAGGGACAGGGCCGCTCTCTGGAAACACCATATATTTT.

The rearrangement joins TRBV11-2 to TRBJ2-7; D is possibly TRBD2 (6 bases). Germline V gene sequence: CDR1 SGHAT, CDR2 FQNNGV. There are 14 residues in the CDR3. V was clipped by 2 bases and J by 2 bases, with 10 bases between them. The chain's CDR3 is CASSLRGLAYEQYF. As DNA, the CDR3 is TGTGCCAGCAGCTTAAGGGGACTGGCCTACGAGCAGTACTTC. Drawing the rest from reference TRBV11-2 and TRBJ2-7, the complete variable domain is EAGVAQSPRYKIIEKRQSVAFWCNPISGHATLYWYQQILGQGPKLLIQFQNNGVVDDSQLPKDRFSAERLKGVDSTLKIQPAKLEDSAVYLCASSLRGLAYEQYFGPGTRLTVT.

The rearrangement joins TRBV7-6 to TRBJ2-1, with 11 positions matching TRBD2. The CDR3 spans 14 residues. The germline V gene encodes CDR1 SGHVS and CDR2 FNYEAQ. V lost 5 bases to trimming and J lost 6 bases; unmatched junction nucleotides: 3. The DNA for the CDR3 is TGTGCCAGCAGCCTCACTAGCGGGAGCAATGAGCAGTTCTTC. Translated, it gives CASSLTSGSNEQFF.

This clone was seen only once. This chain uses TRBV3-1 (or the pseudogene TRBV3-2) with TRBJ1-1; D is ambiguous. The CDR3 runs 14 residues. Germline values: CDR1 LGHDT, CDR2 YNNKEL (reference sequence). Trimming took off 4 bases at V and 5 bases at J, with 14 bases between the two ends. CDR3 bases: TGTGCCAGCAGCCCGTCCGAGAGAGTGACTGAAGCTTTCTTT. Its translation: CASSPSERVTEAFF.

V gene TRBV10-2 combines with J gene TRBJ2-7; D is unclear. There are 16 residues in the CDR3. CDR1 is WSHSY and CDR2 is SAAADI in the germline V gene. V lost 2 bases, J lost 2 bases, and 16 bases lay in between. This chain's CDR3 is CASSEKSQRLTYEQYF. In DNA form, the CDR3 reads TGCGCCAGCAGTGAGAAGTCACAGAGGCTTACCTACGAGCAGTACTTC.

The CDR3 nucleotides read TGTGCCAGCAGCGGCTACAGGGAGACTGAAGCTTTCTTT. Translation: CASSGYRETEAFF. The rearrangement uses TRBV9 and TRBJ1-1; D perhaps matches TRBD1 (6 bases). CDR1 and CDR2 (germline): SGDLS, YYNGEE. This CDR3 contains 13 residues. The ends were cut back, 3 bases at V and 5 bases at J, with 11 bases in the middle.